Described below is a single TCR beta chain sequence and its context. Its antigen is as yet unknown. Repertoires were generated with immunoSEQ multiplex PCR, while TCRdb's copy carries only in-frame clones and drops some. The repertoire holds over 30,000 clones, around 90% seen once, with about 0.87% in the top ten. This sample was included in a study of OX40 agonist ivuxolimab in advanced cancers. Overall study: Every 2 weeks, ivuxolimab was infused into the patients intravenously at between 0.01 and 10 mg/kg.

The study, taken as a whole, reports: The study found that CD8+ T cells averaged more expanded clones than CD4+.

V lost 4 bases and J lost 1, with 12 bases in between. Germline V lookup: CDR1 LNHDA, CDR2 SQIVND (reference sequence). The CDR3 extends over 15 amino acids. The clonotype originates from an adult with an advanced solid tumor such as melanoma, head and neck, liver or kidney cancer. The chain has TRBV19 and TRBJ2-3; possibly TRBD1 for D (6 bases). The sequencing used CD4+ or CD8+ T cells sorted from blood, collected in a trial of the OX40 agonist ivuxolimab. In DNA form, the CDR3 reads TGTGCCAGTAGTAAAACAGGGATACGCACAGATACGCAGTATTTT. It codes for CASSKTGIRTDTQYF.